This TCR beta chain was sequenced in a study of shared clonotypes between healthy human individuals. As for this clone: Its antigen is not identified.

TCRdb's table, derived via immunoSEQ multiplex PCR, lists solely in-frame clones and lacks some. In the table there are about 1 million clones, approximately 68% of which are singletons. Naive CD45RA+ and memory CD45RA-negative subsets were split from CD4+ cells. The CDR3 is 15 residues long. The junction had 6 bases not matched to a gene; V was cut back by 3 bases and J by 6 bases. CDR1 is ENHRY, CDR2 SYGVKD, per germline. Study-wide results and limits: For naive CD4 cells, roughly 4.8% of clonotypes were shared across a handful of donors. On the whole, naive subsets had larger estimated richness than memory subsets had. Sorted-subset samples were not fully sequenced, rarefaction indicated.

The rearrangement joins TRBV10-3 to TRBJ1-2; 11 bases align to TRBD1. This clonotype originated in a man aged 18 to 30 in good health. The sample consisted of memory CD4+ T cells sorted from blood. Subset indicated: CD45RA-negative fraction. CDR3 sequence reads: CAISERRTGGDGYTF. The CDR3 nucleotides are TGTGCCATCAGTGAAAGGAGGACAGGGGGCGATGGCTACACCTTC.